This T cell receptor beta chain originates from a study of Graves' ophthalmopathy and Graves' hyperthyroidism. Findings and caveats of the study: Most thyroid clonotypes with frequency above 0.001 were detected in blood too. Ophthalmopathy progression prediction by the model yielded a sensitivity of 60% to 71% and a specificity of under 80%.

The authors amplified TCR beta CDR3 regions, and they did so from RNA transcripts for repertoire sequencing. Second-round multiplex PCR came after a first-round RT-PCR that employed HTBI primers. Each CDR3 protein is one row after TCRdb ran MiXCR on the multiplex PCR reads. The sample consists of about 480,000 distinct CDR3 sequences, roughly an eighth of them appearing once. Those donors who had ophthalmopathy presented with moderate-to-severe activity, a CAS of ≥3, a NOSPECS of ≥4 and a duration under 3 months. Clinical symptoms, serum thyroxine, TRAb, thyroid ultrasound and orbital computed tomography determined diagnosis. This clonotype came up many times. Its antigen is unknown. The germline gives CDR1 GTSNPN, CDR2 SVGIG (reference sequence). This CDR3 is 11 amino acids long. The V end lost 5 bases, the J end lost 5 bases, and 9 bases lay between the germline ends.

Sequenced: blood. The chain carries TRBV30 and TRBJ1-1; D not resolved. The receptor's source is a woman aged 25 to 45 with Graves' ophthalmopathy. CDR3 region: CAWGEGTEAFF. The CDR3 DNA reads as TGTGCCTGGGGGGAGGGAACTGAAGCTTTCTTT.